A single sample is the source of the 17 T cell receptor beta chains below, sequenced in a study of cytomegalovirus exposure and HLA in healthy donors. A multiplex PCR was run with 60 Vbeta primers and 13 Jbeta primers. Sequenced by immunoSEQ multiplex PCR; TCRdb stores in-frame clones only, minus some. The repertoire holds 160,000 or so clones, with about 80% as singletons. The sequenced sample consisted of PBMCs. The receptor set was obtained from a young man in good health and CMV-seropositive.

The gene calls are TRBV18 and TRBJ1-1; the match to TRBD1 covers 8 bases. The CDR3 totals 15 residues. Trimming removed 4 bases from V and 0 bases from J; junction bases left unmatched: 4. CDR1 and CDR2 from the germline V gene are KGHSH and LQKENI. The CDR3 nucleotides read TGTGCCAGCTCACAACGGACAGGGATGAACACTGAAGCTTTCTTT. Protein product: CASSQRTGMNTEAFF.

Only one count was recorded for this clone. The CDR3, as DNA: TGCGCCAGCAGCCAAGTAACGGATTCACCCCTCCACTTT. Encoded protein: CASSQVTDSPLHF. The V call is TRBV4-3, the J call TRBJ1-6; D not certain. CDR1 and CDR2 from the germline V gene are LGHNA and YSLEER. The CDR3 extends over 13 amino acids. The ends were cut back, 1 base at V and 8 bases at J, with 6 bases in the middle.

V is TRBV10-1 and J is TRBJ1-3, with D tentatively TRBD1 (6 bases). V was trimmed by 3 bases and J by 2 bases, leaving 17 bases between them. This CDR3 is 17 amino acids long. Per the germline V gene, CDR1 is WNHNN and CDR2 is SYGVQD (reference sequence). DNA for the CDR3: TGCGCCAGCAGTGACGGCGAGGACAGCTGGACTGGAAACACCATATATTTT. It translates to CASSDGEDSWTGNTIYF.

This clone was recorded once. The chain couples TRBV9 to TRBJ2-5, with D tentatively TRBD1 (6 bases). V dropped 2 bases and J dropped 2 bases, with 7 bases sitting between them. CDR1 and CDR2 (germline): SGDLS, YYNGEE. The CDR3 totals 13 residues. This chain's CDR3 is CASSVGQQETQYF. The DNA for the CDR3 is TGTGCCAGCAGCGTCGGACAGCAAGAGACCCAGTACTTC.

The rearrangement joins TRBV28 to TRBJ2-7; TRBD1 matches 7 bases. This CDR3 is 15 amino acids long. Trimming removed 8 bases from V and 2 bases from J; junction bases left unmatched: 12. Germline assignment: CDR1 MDHEN and CDR2 SYDVKM. The CDR3 loop is CASHPGTVVAYEQYF. As DNA, the CDR3 is TGTGCCAGCCACCCGGGGACAGTAGTCGCCTACGAGCAGTACTTC.

This chain uses TRBV6-1 with TRBJ1-5, with D possibly matching TRBD1 (5 bases). Germline CDR1 MNHNS, CDR2 SASEGT. V dropped 2 bases and J dropped 7 bases, with 12 bases sitting between them. This CDR3 spans 14 amino acids. DNA for the CDR3: TGTGCCAGCAGTGAATGGGCAGGGTCGCAGCCCCAGCATTTT. Amino acid sequence: CASSEWAGSQPQHF.

The genes are TRBV7-2 and TRBJ2-3; weak D call: TRBD2 (7 bases). From germline, CDR1 is SGHTA and CDR2 FQGNSA. The V gene lost 2 bases and the J gene lost 6 bases, with 12 bases spanning the gap. The CDR3 contains 14 residues. The CDR3 DNA follows: TGTGCCAGCAGCTTACGCGGGGGCGCGGATACGCAGTATTTT. Its protein is CASSLRGGADTQYF.

The genes are TRBV27 and TRBJ2-7, with D unresolved. The CDR3 length is 12 residues. The V and J ends lost 7 bases and 6 bases respectively, with 13 bases between them. The germline gives CDR1 MNHEY, CDR2 SMNVEV (reference sequence). Here the CDR3 reads CASTKKSGEQYF. The DNA for the CDR3 is TGTGCCAGCACAAAAAAATCGGGCGAGCAGTACTTC.

This rearrangement joins TRBV5-1 to TRBJ2-2; tentative D call: TRBD2 (5 bases). Germline V gene data show CDR1 as SGHRS and CDR2 as YFSETQ. The CDR3 consists of 13 residues. Trimming cost V 1 base and J 6 bases, with 7 bases left between them. CDR3 sequence: CASSLPGSGELFF. CDR3 nucleotide sequence: TGCGCCAGCAGCTTGCCGGGATCCGGGGAGCTGTTTTTT.

The chain uses TRBV6-6 and TRBJ1-1; possibly TRBD1 for D (5 bases). Germline loops: CDR1 MNHNY, CDR2 SVGAGI (reference sequence). Trimming took 2 bases from V and 4 from J, leaving 14 bases between them. The CDR3 spans 15 residues. The CDR3 spells CASSYPPGRSTEAFF. DNA of the CDR3: TGTGCCAGCAGTTACCCCCCAGGGAGGAGCACTGAAGCTTTCTTT.

This clone was detected once. The chain recombines TRBV30 with TRBJ2-5; 8 nucleotides align to TRBD1. The J call may be in error: the DNA end matches TRBJ2-7 better. The length of the CDR3 is 15 residues. Germline CDR1 is GTSNPN and CDR2 is SVGIG (reference sequence). The CDR3 region has the DNA TGTGCCTGGAGTGTGAAAGGACAGGGACCCTACGAGCAGTACTTC. This translates into CAWSVKGQGPYEQYF.

The rearrangement uses TRBV11-2 and TRBJ1-1; TRBD1 agrees at 8 bases. V shed 5 bases and J 4 bases; nucleotides not matched to a gene: 15. Germline V gives CDR1 SGHAT, CDR2 FQNNGV. The CDR3 consists of 17 residues. CDR3 amino acids: CASSPWTGRTGVTEAFF. As DNA, the CDR3 is TGTGCCAGCAGCCCTTGGACAGGGAGAACGGGAGTCACTGAAGCTTTCTTT.

The V gene is TRBV5-6, the J gene TRBJ1-3, with a weak D call TRBD1 (5 bases). Germline V gene data show CDR1 as SGHDT and CDR2 as YYEEEE. The ends were cut back, 4 bases at V and 0 bases at J, with 11 bases in the middle. The CDR3 is 15 residues long. DNA of the CDR3: TGTGCCAGCAGCGCGGGGCCAGGCTCTGGAAACACCATATATTTT. Translation gives CASSAGPGSGNTIYF.

The J gene is TRBJ1-1, the V gene TRBV9; D gene uncertain. CDR3 length: 14 residues. Germline CDR1 SGDLS, CDR2 YYNGEE. V was shortened by 5 bases and J by 6 bases, with 17 bases between the two germline ends. The DNA of the CDR3 is TGTGCCAGCAGTGACGGACTTTATGCGGCTGAAGCTTTCTTT. Protein product: CASSDGLYAAEAFF.

This clone was observed once. The chain links TRBV4-3 to TRBJ1-5; possible D gene TRBD1, 6 bases. The V end was cut by 5 bases, the J end by 9 bases, with 17 bases between. CDR1 is LGHNA and CDR2 is YSLEER in the germline V gene. The CDR3 length is 14 residues. This CDR3 reads CASSETGPGAPQHF. The CDR3 DNA sequence: TGCGCCAGCAGCGAGACAGGCCCCGGGGCGCCCCAGCATTTT.

The chain employs TRBV5-4 and TRBJ2-3; no clear D gene. The CDR3 has 13 residues. Germline V gene sequence: CDR1 SGHNT, CDR2 YYREEE (reference sequence). V was clipped by 5 bases and J by 8 bases, with 15 bases between them. CDR3 residues: CASSDPGIATQYF. CDR3 sequence (DNA): TGTGCCAGCAGTGATCCGGGTATAGCTACGCAGTATTTT.

The V gene is TRBV7-2, the J gene TRBJ2-3; a possible D gene is TRBD2 (6 bases). Between the trimmed V and J ends, which lost 0 bases and 6 bases, there was a span of 13 bases. Germline assignment: CDR1 SGHTA and CDR2 FQGNSA. There are 15 residues in the CDR3. The CDR3 is CASSLAGLASDTQYF. DNA for the CDR3: TGTGCCAGCAGCTTAGCGGGCCTAGCGTCGGATACGCAGTATTTT.